This T cell receptor (beta chain) comes out of a study of T cell clones after liver transplantation. About the research overall: A pre-transplant mixed lymphocyte reaction with TCRbeta sequencing defined graft-donor-reactive clones followed in post-transplant blood.

This table comes from immunoSEQ multiplex PCR, and its TCRdb copy is limited to in-frame clones, with some not included. The sample carries just under 60,000 clones, less than 85% recorded once. Germline assignment: CDR1 SQVTM and CDR2 ANQGSEA. CDR3 size: 15 residues. The V and J ends lost 4 bases and 0 bases, in that order; junction bases with no gene match: 4. V is TRBV29-1 and J is TRBJ2-5; 11 positions agree with TRBD1. This clonotype was obtained from a human patient who received a liver transplant. Some T cells may have originated in the graft donor. Sequencing was performed on CD4+ T cells from blood, taken at the approximately 15-month timepoint. For the CDR3, the DNA is TGCAGCGTTGCGGGGACAGGGGGTTACCAAGAGACCCAGTACTTC. This codes for CSVAGTGGYQETQYF.